The clone carrying this T cell receptor (beta chain) was counted only a few times. The antigen remains undetermined. Germline CDR1 and CDR2: SGHAT and FQNNGV. The CDR3 has 13 amino acids. V shed 6 bases and J shed 4 bases, with 11 bases lying between them. This entry is derived from a study of spatial heterogeneity in lung cancer. General study results and limits: Tracking of tumor mutation counts was seen in expanded intratumoral alpha and beta TCR counts.

A distinct unique molecular identifier was carried by each TCR cDNA molecule. TCRdb re-analysed the 5' RACE reads in MiXCR, keeping a single row per CDR3 protein. The table lists about 100,000 distinct CDR3 sequences, approximately 4.4% of them singletons. Time point defined: sample taken at primary tumor resection. Untreated early-stage non-small cell lung cancer patients, around 72 in total, were the donors. The sequenced material consisted of unsorted whole RNA from tumor, nontumor lung or frozen PBMC. The clonotype originates from a male donor with early-stage non-small cell lung cancer. This chain links TRBV11-2 with TRBJ2-3; D not certain. Sequenced here: lung tumor tissue, sampled at surgery. The CDR3 nucleotides read TGTGCCAGCAGACAAGGCTTTGCAGATACGCAGTATTTT. This encodes CASRQGFADTQYF.